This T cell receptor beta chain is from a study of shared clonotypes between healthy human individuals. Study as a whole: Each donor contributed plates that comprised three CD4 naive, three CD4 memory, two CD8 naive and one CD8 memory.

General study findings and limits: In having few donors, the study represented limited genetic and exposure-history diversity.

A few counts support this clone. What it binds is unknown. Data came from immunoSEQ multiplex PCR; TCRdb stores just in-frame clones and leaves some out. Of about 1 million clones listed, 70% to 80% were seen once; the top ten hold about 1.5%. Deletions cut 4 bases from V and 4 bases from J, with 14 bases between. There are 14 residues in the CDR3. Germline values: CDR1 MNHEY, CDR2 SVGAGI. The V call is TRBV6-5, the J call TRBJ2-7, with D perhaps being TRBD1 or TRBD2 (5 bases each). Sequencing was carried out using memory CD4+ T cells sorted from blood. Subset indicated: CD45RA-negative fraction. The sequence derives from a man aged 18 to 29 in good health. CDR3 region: CASSLTGPPYEQYF. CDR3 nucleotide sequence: TGTGCCAGCAGTTTAACGGGACCACCTTACGAGCAGTACTTC.